This T cell receptor (beta chain) came from a study of T cell clonotyping in hematopoietic cell transplantation (dated by TCRdb to the early 2020s). At the level of the whole study: The study collected 135 blood samples from under 45 consecutive transplant recipients and their related donors. Recruitment of patients was conducted between late 2015 and January 2017, and follow-up was continued until late 2020 or death.

The germline V gene encodes CDR1 SNHLY and CDR2 FYNNEI. The CDR3, cysteine through phenylalanine, is 16 amino acids long. Only the CDR3 part of the read is kept: 48 bases, read in frame from the first base. A distance of 16 bases separates the germline ends of V and J, which lose 2 bases and 4 bases respectively. Points on this clone: It lacks a known antigen. Per-nucleotide qualities are absent, and no much larger clonotype sits a single base away.

Sample time point, as interpreted from the label and publication: 100 days after allo-HCT. Blood from recipients was drawn about 28 days before transplant and again at days 30, 100 and 180 after transplant. Using Nuclei Lysis Solution, genomic DNA was extracted from unfractionated peripheral blood mononuclear cells that were either fresh or cryopreserved. The immunoSEQ assay, a bias-controlled multiplex PCR using V- and J-specific primers, was used to amplify TCR beta CDR3 regions from genomic DNA. In a second PCR step, a proprietary barcode and Illumina adapter sequences were attached to the CDR3 amplicons. An Illumina MiSeq instrument was used for sequencing of the CDR3 libraries. On the authors' methods: immunoSEQ Analyzer 3.0 was used for export and quality control, with R Bioconductor and Immunarch used for downstream analyses. Repertoire metrics were calculated using only productive rearrangements within the normalized downsampled data set. In the normalized cohort, clonotypes with more than 5 templates were defined as pathologically expanded. The Inverse Simpson Index served as the measure of repertoire diversity. CMV-specificity analyses were carried out on the non-normalized data set to capture all clonotypes. Sourced from immuneACCESS, this table was stored by TCRdb with only in-frame sequences that have V and J called. A share of the clones is absent; for the studies checked, an unresolved V gene accounts for under half, and the remainder has no known explanation. V and J calls plus clone size are reproduced from that table; the DNA served to infer D and trimming. Counted in this sample were over 25,000 clones; about 94% of them appeared once. The biggest ten clones account for around 10% of the sample.

General findings and caveats noted by the study authors: Broader TCR repertoire diversity after transplant was predicted by Inverse Simpson Index values from donors and from recipients before transplant. The sample size was limited, and CD4 and CD8 repertoire contributions could not be separated because cells were not sorted. After transplant, TCR diversity in recipients dropped, and pathologically expanded clonotypes increased progressively from day 30 to day 180. Recipient repertoires showed only a small fraction of overlap with donor repertoires, and over 97% appeared de novo at the given depth.

This TCR was recovered from a female patient in her fifties or sixties who had an allogeneic stem cell transplant from a related donor, so the T cells may come from the graft donor. Some clones in this sample may be carry-over from other donors' samples. The rearrangement joined TRBV2 to TRBJ2-3; the D gene cannot be resolved reliably. The sample was PBMCs, taken 100 days after allogeneic stem cell transplant. The DNA is as follows: TGTGCCAGCAGTGAATTATCGTGGCCAGCCCCAGATACGCAGTATTTT. Its coded protein is CASSELSWPAPDTQYF.